Listed below are T cell receptor beta chains from one sample, sequenced in a study of blood T cell repertoires in COVID-19. TCRdb's copy holds only in-frame clones and misses some; the assay was immunoSEQ multiplex PCR. The sample lists over 40,000 clones; 92% were seen once. The material sequenced was peripheral blood. The receptors shown here come from a human donor in a cohort sampled during active COVID-19. CDR3s include the opening cysteine and the closing phenylalanine or tryptophan. Each record gives: V gene, D gene, J gene, CDR3 length, clone size, CDR3 protein, CDR3 DNA. D genes are given only for firm matches. Only some rows state a clone size, as once, few, many or a class for expanded clones.

v_gene: TRBV5-5
d_gene: -
j_gene: TRBJ2-3
len: 14
abundance: -
CDR3aa: CASSLTRTKDTQYF
CDR3nt: TGTGCCAGCAGCTTAACACGGACAAAAGATACGCAGTATTTT

v_gene: TRBV7-2
d_gene: TRBD2
j_gene: TRBJ2-1
len: 16
abundance: -
CDR3aa: CASSLVSGLEGNEQFF
CDR3nt: TGTGCCAGCAGCTTAGTGTCAGGACTAGAGGGCAATGAGCAGTTCTTC

v_gene: TRBV9
d_gene: -
j_gene: TRBJ2-4
len: 16
abundance: few
CDR3aa: CASSPLGGTAGNIQYF
CDR3nt: TGTGCCAGCAGCCCCCTGGGCGGGACAGCTGGAAACATTCAGTACTTC

v_gene: TRBV18
d_gene: -
j_gene: TRBJ1-6
len: 15
abundance: -
CDR3aa: CASSPQRFPNSPLHF
CDR3nt: TGTGCCAGCTCACCGCAGCGGTTTCCTAATTCACCCCTCCACTTT

v_gene: TRBV5-5
d_gene: -
j_gene: TRBJ2-5
len: 15
abundance: -
CDR3aa: CASSFGLARQETQYF
CDR3nt: TGTGCCAGCAGCTTTGGGCTAGCGCGCCAAGAGACCCAGTACTTC

v_gene: TRBV12-3/TRBV12-4
d_gene: -
j_gene: TRBJ2-7
len: 13
abundance: -
CDR3aa: CASSLVPAYEQYF
CDR3nt: TGTGCCAGCAGTTTGGTCCCGGCCTACGAGCAGTACTTC

v_gene: TRBV25-1
d_gene: -
j_gene: TRBJ1-2
len: 11
abundance: -
CDR3aa: CASSGDSGYTF
CDR3nt: TGTGCCAGCAGTGGCGACAGTGGCTACACCTTC

v_gene: TRBV19
d_gene: TRBD1
j_gene: TRBJ2-4
len: 16
abundance: -
CDR3aa: CASSIGGGQGENIQYF
CDR3nt: TGTGCCAGTAGTATAGGAGGGGGACAGGGAGAAAACATTCAGTACTTC

v_gene: TRBV4-1
d_gene: -
j_gene: TRBJ1-3
len: 14
abundance: -
CDR3aa: CASSRGTAGNTIYF
CDR3nt: TGCGCCAGCAGCCGGGGGACTGCTGGAAACACCATATATTTT

v_gene: TRBV7-9
d_gene: TRBD1
j_gene: TRBJ1-5
len: 14
abundance: -
CDR3aa: CASSAGTGSQPQHF
CDR3nt: TGTGCCAGCAGCGCCGGGACAGGGTCTCAGCCCCAGCATTTT

v_gene: TRBV11-3
d_gene: -
j_gene: TRBJ2-2
len: 15
abundance: -
CDR3aa: CASSPESGVGGELFF
CDR3nt: TGTGCCAGCAGCCCAGAGTCAGGGGTGGGCGGGGAGCTGTTTTTT

v_gene: TRBV7-8
d_gene: TRBD2
j_gene: TRBJ2-7
len: 15
abundance: once
CDR3aa: CASSVGTSGVYEQYF
CDR3nt: TGTGCCAGCAGCGTCGGGACTAGCGGGGTATACGAGCAGTACTTC

v_gene: TRBV4-1
d_gene: -
j_gene: TRBJ1-1
len: 16
abundance: -
CDR3aa: CASSPGLFLGGTEAFF
CDR3nt: TGCGCCAGCAGCCCGGGACTGTTCCTTGGCGGCACTGAAGCTTTCTTT

v_gene: TRBV3-1/TRBV3-2
d_gene: TRBD2
j_gene: TRBJ2-5
len: 15
abundance: -
CDR3aa: CASSQEGRAQETQYF
CDR3nt: TGTGCCAGCAGCCAAGAAGGGAGGGCCCAAGAGACCCAGTACTTC

v_gene: TRBV2
d_gene: TRBD2
j_gene: TRBJ2-7
len: 14
abundance: once
CDR3aa: CASRRGTQSYEQYF
CDR3nt: TGTGCCAGCAGGCGGGGGACGCAGTCCTACGAGCAGTACTTC

v_gene: TRBV6-4
d_gene: TRBD2
j_gene: TRBJ2-3
len: 17
abundance: -
CDR3aa: CASRRTSGRGGTDTQYF
CDR3nt: TGTGCCAGCAGGCGGACTAGCGGGAGGGGTGGCACAGATACGCAGTATTTT

v_gene: TRBV19
d_gene: TRBD1
j_gene: TRBJ2-5
len: 13
abundance: -
CDR3aa: CASSSQGEETQYF
CDR3nt: TGTGCCAGTAGTTCCCAGGGGGAAGAGACCCAGTACTTC